This T cell receptor beta chain was sequenced in a study of identical twins. Study results and limitations: Findings depended on cross-sectional statistics rather than tracking the same donors.

One entry per CDR3 protein, called by TCRdb with MiXCR from the 5' RACE reads. The data show 470,000 or so distinct CDR3 sequences, with less than 25% seen just once and roughly 3% held by the top ten. The length of the CDR3 is 15 residues. CDR1 and CDR2 from the germline V gene are DFQATT and SNEGSKA (reference sequence). J lost 5 bases, V lost 6 bases, and 9 bases had no gene match. This clonotype has just one count. Antigen specificity is unknown. These data were likewise used in another study, on T cells expressing NK-cell markers. Per that paper: In sorted CD3+CD56+NKG2C+, CD3+CD56+NKG2C- and CD3+CD56-NKG2C+ T cells, TCR beta repertoires were obtained.

This clonotype originated in a woman aged 18-29 years in good health. What was sequenced was CD4+ T cells sorted from blood. The chain combines TRBV20-1 with TRBJ2-2, with 10 bases fitting TRBD1. CDR3 coding DNA: TGCAGTGCGCGACGACAGGGGGCATGGACCGGGGAGCTGTTTTTT. Translation: CSARRQGAWTGELFF.